This is a list of T cell receptor beta chains from one sample in a study of neoadjuvant nivolumab and ipilimumab in lung cancer. Only in-frame clones appear in the TCRdb table, and some are missing; sequencing was by immunoSEQ multiplex PCR. Of under 50,000 clones listed, around 89% are singletons. The sequences come from blood, collected before neoadjuvant nivolumab, alone or with ipilimumab. The receptors come from an adult with non-small cell lung cancer. Some clones in this sample may be carry-over from other donors' samples. Each CDR3 is given with its conserved first and last residue. Fields, in order: CDR3 protein, CDR3 DNA, CDR3 length, J gene, clone size, D gene, V gene. D genes are given only for firm matches. Rows give clone size only sometimes, using once, few, many, or a class for an expanded clone.

CASSWTESTGELFF TGTGCCAGCAGTTGGACAGAGAGCACCGGGGAGCTGTTTTTT 14 TRBJ2-2 . . TRBV6-6
CASSAFPGQTYEQYF TGTGCCAGCAGCGCTTTCCCGGGACAGACCTACGAGCAGTACTTC 15 TRBJ2-7 . TRBD1 TRBV9
CSALGGYEQYF TGCAGCGCGCTTGGTGGGTACGAGCAGTACTTC 11 TRBJ2-7 . . TRBV29-1
CASRPGAGNTEAFF TGTGCCAGCAGGCCAGGGGCTGGGAACACTGAAGCTTTCTTT 14 TRBJ1-1 once . TRBV7-6
CASSSPGSGGTGELFF TGTGCCAGCAGCTCTCCTGGGTCGGGGGGCACCGGGGAGCTGTTTTTT 16 TRBJ2-2 . TRBD2 TRBV5-6
CASSRDRGPYEQYF TGTGCCAGCAGCCGGGACAGGGGACCCTACGAGCAGTACTTC 14 TRBJ2-7 . TRBD1 TRBV5-6
CASSQRGNYGYTF TGTGCCAGCAGCCAAAGGGGAAACTATGGCTACACCTTC 13 TRBJ1-2 . . TRBV5-6
CASSLGGGWAVSATDTQYF TGTGCCAGCAGCTTGGGGGGAGGGTGGGCTGTGAGCGCCACAGATACGCAGTATTTT 19 TRBJ2-3 . TRBD2 TRBV5-4
CASSDFSHRVTF TGTGCCAGCTCAGACTTCAGCCATCGGGTTACCTTT 12 TRBJ1-1 . . TRBV18
CASSQENSGSEQYF TGTGCCAGCAGCCAAGAAAACTCAGGGTCCGAGCAGTACTTC 14 TRBJ2-7 . . TRBV4-2
CASSTQGAGELFF TGCGCCAGCAGCACACAGGGGGCCGGGGAGCTGTTTTTT 13 TRBJ2-2 . TRBD1 TRBV5-1
CASSLQGQIKEQYF TGTGCCAGCAGCTTACAGGGACAGATAAAGGAGCAGTACTTC 14 TRBJ2-7 . TRBD1 TRBV7-9
CASSQRLGASYNEQFF TGCGCCAGCAGCCAACGACTAGGGGCCTCCTACAATGAGCAGTTCTTC 16 TRBJ2-1 . . TRBV4-1
CASSAATQETQYF TGTGCCAGCAGTGCGGCGACCCAAGAGACCCAGTACTTC 13 TRBJ2-5 . . TRBV5-4
CAIKGTGEETQYF TGTGCCATCAAAGGGACAGGGGAAGAGACCCAGTACTTC 13 TRBJ2-5 . TRBD1 TRBV10-3
CASSLSVVDTQYF TGTGCCAGCAGCCTTTCAGTCGTAGATACGCAGTATTTT 13 TRBJ2-3 . . TRBV6-6
CASSLGFLGDIQYF TGTGCCAGCAGCTTAGGCTTCCTGGGCGACATTCAGTACTTC 14 TRBJ2-4 . . TRBV7-9
CASSLEWTGGFETQYF TGTGCCAGCAGCTTAGAGTGGACAGGGGGCTTTGAGACCCAGTACTTC 16 TRBJ2-5 . TRBD1 TRBV7-9
CASSLRTSGSNEQFF TGTGCCAGCAGCTTGCGGACTAGCGGTTCCAATGAGCAGTTCTTC 15 TRBJ2-1 . TRBD2 TRBV5-4
CASQRGSSYEQYF TGTGCCAGCCAGCGGGGCAGCTCCTACGAGCAGTACTTC 13 TRBJ2-7 . TRBD2 TRBV6-1
CASSPNRLPEANYGYTF TGTGCCAGCTCACCTAACCGACTCCCGGAAGCTAACTATGGCTACACCTTC 17 TRBJ1-2 once . TRBV18
CASSSNRGLRETQYF TGTGCCAGCAGTTCCAACAGGGGGTTGCGGGAGACCCAGTACTTC 15 TRBJ2-5 . TRBD1 TRBV6-1
CASSPTTGVNTEAFF TGTGCCAGCAGCCCTACAACAGGGGTGAACACTGAAGCTTTCTTT 15 TRBJ1-1 . TRBD1 TRBV4-2
CASTGTPNYGYTF TGTGCCAGCACCGGGACACCAAACTATGGCTACACCTTC 13 TRBJ1-2 . . TRBV25-1
CASSLHSGSPYEQYF TGTGCCAGCAGCTTACACTCAGGGAGTCCCTACGAGCAGTACTTC 15 TRBJ2-7 . . TRBV7-9
CASSPPGQGPYEQYF TGTGCCAGCTCACCACCGGGACAGGGTCCCTACGAGCAGTACTTC 15 TRBJ2-7 . TRBD1 TRBV18
CASSVSTEQYF TGTGCCAGCAGTGTATCGACGGAGCAGTACTTC 11 TRBJ2-7 . . TRBV2
CASSSAGLYSYEQYF TGTGCCAGCAGTTCAGCCGGGCTATACTCCTACGAGCAGTACTTC 15 TRBJ2-7 . . TRBV6-6
CASSPTGTGSQPQHF TGCGCCAGCAGCCCCACCGGGACAGGGTCACAGCCCCAGCATTTT 15 TRBJ1-5 . TRBD1 TRBV5-1
CASSYTRTGYRETQYF TGTGCCAGCAGTTACACCCGGACAGGGTATAGAGAGACCCAGTACTTC 16 TRBJ2-5 . TRBD1 TRBV6-5
CASSEPGGASIAFF TGTGCCAGCAGTGAACCAGGGGGCGCGTCCATAGCTTTCTTT 14 TRBJ1-1 . TRBD1 TRBV6-1
CASTPGTSGLNEQFF TGTGCCAGCACCCCCGGGACTAGCGGCTTGAATGAGCAGTTCTTC 15 TRBJ2-1 . TRBD2 TRBV27
CASSLVQGQPQHF TGTGCCAGCAGCTTAGTGCAGGGTCAGCCCCAGCATTTT 13 TRBJ1-5 . . TRBV7-8
CASSYLRRADEQYF TGTGCCAGCAGTTACCTCAGGCGGGCGGACGAGCAGTACTTC 14 TRBJ2-7 . . TRBV6-5
CASSLVASGIGLGEQYF TGCGCCAGCAGCTTGGTGGCTAGCGGGATAGGACTGGGGGAGCAGTACTTC 17 TRBJ2-7 . TRBD2 TRBV5-1
CARSSQDPDLNQPQHF TGTGCCAGAAGCTCCCAAGACCCCGACCTCAATCAGCCCCAGCATTTT 16 TRBJ1-5 . . TRBV5-3
CASSLRGMNTEAFF TGTGCCAGCAGCTTAAGGGGGATGAACACTGAAGCTTTCTTT 14 TRBJ1-1 . . TRBV11-2
CASSQGGKGLANTGELFF TGTGCCAGCAGCCAAGGTGGGAAGGGACTAGCGAACACCGGGGAGCTGTTTTTT 18 TRBJ2-2 . TRBD2 TRBV4-2
CASSEAWRGREKLFF TGTGCCAGCAGTGAAGCGTGGAGGGGAAGGGAAAAACTGTTTTTT 15 TRBJ1-4 . . TRBV6-1
CASSLKGRENYGYTF TGTGCCAGCAGCTTAAAGGGTCGGGAGAACTATGGCTACACCTTC 15 TRBJ1-2 few . TRBV7-9
CASSETLGLAGGTGELFF TGTGCCAGCAGTGAAACCCTAGGGCTAGCGGGAGGCACCGGGGAGCTGTTTTTT 18 TRBJ2-2 . TRBD2 TRBV6-1
CASRREVSNTEAFF TGTGCCAGCAGGAGAGAGGTTTCGAACACTGAAGCTTTCTTT 14 TRBJ1-1 . . TRBV5-4
CASSLNLGLQETQYF TGTGCCAGCAGCTTAAATTTAGGGTTACAAGAGACCCAGTACTTC 15 TRBJ2-5 once . TRBV11-2
CASSLALGNTEAFF TGTGCCAGCAGCTTGGCTCTAGGGAACACTGAAGCTTTCTTT 14 TRBJ1-1 once . TRBV5-6
CASRIPLDPPYEQYF TGTGCCAGCAGGATTCCCCTTGACCCACCCTACGAGCAGTACTTC 15 TRBJ2-7 . . TRBV6-1
CASSLVSAPEETQYF TGCGCCAGCAGCTTGGTTTCCGCGCCAGAGGAGACCCAGTACTTC 15 TRBJ2-5 . . TRBV5-1
CASSLGNLGNQPQHF TGTGCCAGCAGCTTGGGGAACCTAGGGAATCAGCCCCAGCATTTT 15 TRBJ1-5 . . TRBV5-8
CASSPSGGNQPQHF TGTGCCAGCAGCCCCTCGGGGGGCAATCAGCCCCAGCATTTT 14 TRBJ1-5 few . TRBV7-2
CASRTRTDGTGELFF TGTGCCAGCAGGACCCGGACAGACGGCACCGGGGAGCTGTTTTTT 15 TRBJ2-2 . . TRBV6-6
CASSVGSSGRVTGELFF TGTGCCAGCAGCGTAGGTTCTAGCGGGAGGGTCACCGGGGAGCTGTTTTTT 17 TRBJ2-2 . TRBD2 TRBV9
CSVIFDRELYEQYF TGCAGCGTTATTTTCGACAGGGAACTGTACGAGCAGTACTTC 14 TRBJ2-7 . TRBD1 TRBV29-1
CASSRQSATNEKLFF TGCGCCAGCAGCCGACAGTCAGCAACTAATGAAAAACTGTTTTTT 15 TRBJ1-4 once . TRBV5-1
CASSFFFAAF TGTGCCAGCAGCTTTTTCTTCGCTGCCTTC 10 TRBJ1-2 . . TRBV7-3
CASRSKGSPPTEFF TGTGCCAGCAGATCCAAGGGCAGCCCCCCTACCGAGTTCTTC 14 TRBJ2-1 once . TRBV5-6
CASSLRTSGRNEQFF TGCGCCAGCAGCTTAAGGACTAGCGGGAGGAATGAGCAGTTCTTC 15 TRBJ2-1 . TRBD2 TRBV5-1
CARSLAPQGFAYEQYF TGTGCCAGAAGCTTGGCCCCACAGGGCTTTGCCTACGAGCAGTACTTC 16 TRBJ2-7 . . TRBV5-3
CASSGEGWETQYF TGTGCCAGCAGTGGAGAGGGGTGGGAGACCCAGTACTTC 13 TRBJ2-5 . . TRBV2
CASSPQRSGTDTQYF TGTGCCAGCAGCCCTCAGCGTTCAGGCACAGATACGCAGTATTTT 15 TRBJ2-3 . . TRBV14